Each of the 12 T cell receptor beta chains below was sequenced from the same sample in a study of control samples from healthy donors and cancer patients. Data came from immunoSEQ multiplex PCR; TCRdb stores just in-frame clones and leaves some out. In the table there are some 100,000 clones, about 89% of which are singletons. Sequencing used blood. These receptor sequences come from a young man in good health.

V and J are TRBV11-2 and TRBJ2-2; D is perhaps TRBD1 (6 bases). The CDR3 spans 16 residues. Trimming took 1 base from V and 0 from J, leaving 9 bases between them. Germline values: CDR1 SGHAT, CDR2 FQNNGV. The CDR3 region is CASSLGGQTNTGELFF. Here the CDR3 DNA reads TGTGCCAGCAGCTTAGGCGGACAGACGAACACCGGGGAGCTGTTTTTT.

This chain links TRBV21-1 with TRBJ2-5; the table's D gene call, TRBD1, was not cross checked with the DNA. TRBV21-1 is given as a pseudogene. The CDR3 is 17 amino acids. CDR3 loop: CASSKGAVAGSQETQYF. CDR3 DNA: TGTGCCAGCAGCAAAGGGGCCGTGGCAGGGTCCCAAGAGACCCAGTACTTC.

CDR3 residues: CASSYSSAGFNEKLFF. The CDR3 region has the DNA TGTGCCAGCAGTTACTCGTCGGCAGGCTTTAATGAAAAACTGTTTTTT. The chain combines TRBV6-5 with TRBJ1-4; D call uncertain. Trimming removed 0 bases from V and 4 bases from J, with 12 bases in between. CDR1 is MNHEY and CDR2 is SVGAGI in the germline V gene. This CDR3 spans 16 amino acids.

The sample holds one count of this clone. The gene calls are TRBV6-6 and TRBJ2-7; D is unclear. V was trimmed by 7 bases and J by 1 base, leaving 14 bases between them. The CDR3 is 14 amino acids. In germline, CDR1 is MNHNY, CDR2 SVGAGI (reference sequence). DNA for the CDR3: TGTGCCAGCACCCCCTCAGTTACGTCCTACGAGCAGTACTTC. Translation gives CASTPSVTSYEQYF.

The chain recombines TRBV27 with TRBJ2-5; TRBD2 aligns across 7 bases. The CDR3 covers 14 residues. V gave up 0 bases and J gave up 4 bases; unmatched junction bases: 2. The germline CDR1 and CDR2 sequences are MNHEY and SMNVEV (reference sequence). The CDR3 region has the DNA TGTGCCAGCAGTTTATCGCCGGGAGGAGAGACCCAGTACTTC. Amino acid sequence: CASSLSPGGETQYF.

This clone was recorded once. This chain links TRBV7-2 with TRBJ2-2; tentative D call: TRBD1 (6 bases). Germline V gene lookup returns CDR1 SGHTA and CDR2 FQGNSA. The V end lost 0 bases, the J end lost 0 bases, and 20 bases lay between the germline ends. The CDR3 sequence is 20 residues long. CDR3 sequence: CASSLASWTDFEANTGELFF. CDR3 in DNA: TGTGCCAGCAGCTTAGCTTCATGGACAGACTTCGAGGCGAACACCGGGGAGCTGTTTTTT. The whole variable domain, remainder taken from reference TRBV7-2 and TRBJ2-2, is GAGVSQSPSNKVTEKGKDVELRCDPISGHTALYWYRQSLGQGLEFLIYFQGNSAPDKSGLPSDRFSAERTGGSVSTLTIQRTQQEDSAVYLCASSLASWTDFEANTGELFFGEGSRLTVL.

The count of this clone is one. This chain's CDR3 is CASSPPGRIMNTEAFF. Here the CDR3 DNA reads TGTGCCAGCAGCCCACCGGGACGGATAATGAACACTGAAGCTTTCTTT. The chain links TRBV5-6 to TRBJ1-1; maybe TRBD1 (5 bases). Trimming removed 4 bases from V and 0 bases from J, with 16 bases in between. This CDR3 spans 16 amino acids. The V gene's germline CDR1 is SGHDT and CDR2 YYEEEE.

This clone was counted only a few times. The chain carries TRBV27 and TRBJ2-3; a possible D gene is TRBD1 (6 bases). Germline CDR1 reads MNHEY; CDR2 reads SMNVEV (reference sequence). V was clipped by 3 bases and J by 4 bases, with 11 bases between them. The length of the CDR3 is 14 residues. Written as DNA, the CDR3 is TGTGCCAGCAGTTTGCACAGGGCTCCAGATACGCAGTATTTT. Translated, it gives CASSLHRAPDTQYF.

This chain connects TRBV30 to TRBJ2-1, with 9 bases lining up with TRBD1. In germline, CDR1 is GTSNPN, CDR2 SVGIG (reference sequence). V lost 5 bases, J lost 0 bases, and 8 bases stayed unmatched. The CDR3 sequence is 16 residues long. The CDR3 loop reads CAWVSWDRVSYNEQFF. CDR3 coding DNA: TGTGCCTGGGTTTCCTGGGACAGGGTCTCCTACAATGAGCAGTTCTTC.

The rearrangement uses TRBV5-1 and TRBJ2-2, with 16 nucleotides matching TRBD2. This CDR3 is built from 16 residues. The germline gives CDR1 SGHRS, CDR2 YFSETQ. The V and J ends lost 3 bases and 6 bases, in that order; junction bases with no gene match: 2. DNA for the CDR3: TGCGCCAGCAGCTCTGGGACTAGCGGGAGGGCCGGGGAGCTGTTTTTT. This gives the protein CASSSGTSGRAGELFF.

The chain joins TRBV6-5 to TRBJ2-5; 12 bases are a match to TRBD2. Germline CDR1 reads MNHEY; CDR2 reads SVGAGI. The CDR3 sequence is 15 residues long. V gave up 5 bases and J gave up 2 bases; unmatched junction bases: 3. The CDR3, as DNA: TGTGCCAGCAGTAAACTAGCGGGAGGACAAGAGACCCAGTACTTC. Translated, it gives CASSKLAGGQETQYF.

The chain has TRBV7-9 and TRBJ1-1; D is possibly TRBD1 (5 bases). V lost 1 base and J lost 4, with 16 bases in between. Germline-derived CDR1 and CDR2 are SEHNR and FQNEAQ (reference sequence). CDR3 size: 16 residues. The CDR3 is CASSLGGRVHGTEAFF. In DNA, the CDR3 is TGTGCCAGCAGCTTAGGAGGCAGGGTACACGGCACTGAAGCTTTCTTT.